The 9 T cell receptor beta chains reported below all come from one sample, sequenced in a study of tumor-infiltrating lymphocytes in primary liver carcinoma (dated 2017 in TCRdb). Blood RNA was extracted from unsorted whole blood using TRIzol reagent, and germline DNA was obtained with the DNeasy Blood & Tissue kit. Instrument used: Illumina HiSeq 2500. Using a constant-region primer and ProtoScript II reverse transcriptase, TCRbeta-specific cDNA was reverse-transcribed from about 460 ng total RNA. The TCRbeta libraries were prepared through three rounds of nested multiplex PCR following a slightly modified ARM-PCR procedure. Each of the first two PCR rounds ran for approximately 10 cycles using multiplex TRBV1-TRBV30 forward primers together with a Cbeta reverse primer. TCRdb passed the public sequencing reads through fastp at Q25 and MiXCR, retaining productive beta sequences. Records with the same CDR3 protein are collapsed into one entry carrying the most frequent genes and DNA. In this sample the table shows fewer than 400,000 distinct CDR3 sequences, roughly 60% of which occur a single time. The ten top clones hold about a sixth of the sample.

The source material was peripheral blood. These receptors were taken from a woman in her 30s with primary liver carcinoma and hepatitis B virus infection.

The table lists this clonotype with a few counts. This chain joins TRBV29-1 and TRBJ2-1, with D perhaps matching TRBD2 (7 bases). The CDR3 length is 14 residues. V was pared by 6 bases and J by 4 bases, with 16 bases between. CDR1 is SQVTM, CDR2 ANQGSEA, per germline. CDR3 nucleotides: TGCAGCGTAAGGGGGGGAGGAGGATACAATGAGCAGTTCTTC. This gives the protein CSVRGGGGYNEQFF.

Points on this clonotype: A much larger clone differs by one base, so this may be a read error. The chain joins TRBV6-2 or TRBV6-3 to TRBJ2-1, with TRBD1 identical over 11 bases. The CDR3 contains 14 residues. CDR1 and CDR2 from the germline V gene are MNHEY and SVGEGT. The CDR3 DNA reads TGTGCCAGCAGAGGACAGGGGGCTTACAAAGAGCAGTTCTTC. It codes for CASRGQGAYKEQFF.

To note about this clonotype: The conserved phenylalanine or tryptophan is not found at the CDR3 terminus, so this likely reflects a read error. The genes are TRBV7-9 and TRBJ2-3, with D unclear. V shed 2 bases and J shed 4 bases, with 16 bases lying between them. Germline V lookup: CDR1 SEHNR, CDR2 FQNEAQ (reference sequence). The CDR3 contains 16 residues. The CDR3 nucleotides are TGTGCCAGCAGCTTAACACTCGGGTATAACGCAGATACGCAGTATTTG. It encodes CASSLTLGYNADTQYL.

The chain has TRBV7-9 and TRBJ2-3, with a weak D call TRBD2 (5 bases). Trimming cost V 0 bases and J 4 bases, with 11 bases left between them. The CDR3 runs 15 residues. Germline V CDR1 and CDR2: SEHNR, FQNEAQ (reference sequence). This CDR3 is CASSLAFGGADTQYF. The DNA of the CDR3 is TGTGCCAGCAGCTTAGCGTTCGGAGGAGCAGATACGCAGTATTTT.

As regards this clonotype: It may be a read error: a sequence one base away is much more abundant. The V call is TRBV6-1, the J call TRBJ1-5; maybe TRBD1 (5 bases). With 6 bases removed from V and 6 bases from J, the gap between germline ends came to 24 bases. This CDR3 region has 17 residues. CDR1 MNHNS and CDR2 SASEGT come from the germline V gene. CDR3 sequence (DNA): TGTGCCAGCAGAGCCGGGACCGAAGGAGCTAGGACTCAGCCCCAGCATTTT. Protein sequence: CASRAGTEGARTQPQHF.

This clonotype was counted ten times or more. The chain links TRBV6-5 to TRBJ2-2; D might be TRBD1 (5 bases). Germline CDR1 reads MNHEY; CDR2 reads SVGAGI. The CDR3 covers 12 residues. The CDR3 sequence: CAGASNTGELFF. In DNA form, the CDR3 reads TGTGCAGGGGCATCAAACACCGGGGAGCTGTTTTTT.

This clonotype showed up many times. V and J are TRBV4-2 and TRBJ2-2; 11 bases line up with TRBD2. The CDR3 extends over 15 amino acids. Germline V gene sequence: CDR1 LGHNA, CDR2 YNFKEQ. The trim removed 5 bases at V and 6 bases at J, leaving 5 bases unmatched. CDR3 DNA sequence: TGTGCCAGCAGCGCTGGACTAGCGGGTGCCGGGGAGCTGTTTTTT. The encoded protein is CASSAGLAGAGELFF.

Notes on this clonotype: A much larger clonotype is one base distant, so this may be a read error. The chain combines TRBV4-2 with TRBJ1-3, with D unresolved. Trimming took 1 base from V and 0 from J, leaving 10 bases between them. CDR1 and CDR2 from the germline V gene are LGHNA and YNFKEQ. This CDR3 comprises 16 residues. This CDR3 is CASSQVNDFSGNTIYF. The CDR3 DNA sequence: TGTGCCAGCAGCCAAGTTAACGATTTCTCTGGAAACACCATATATTTT.

The chain has TRBV6-5 and TRBJ2-6; D remains ambiguous. V was cut by 6 bases and J by 4 bases, with 13 bases left in between. This CDR3 spans 15 amino acids. Germline values: CDR1 MNHEY, CDR2 SVGAGI. CDR3 DNA: TGTGCCAGCAGCATATCACGGTCGGGGGCCAACGTCCTGACTTTC. Translated, it gives CASSISRSGANVLTF.